The following is a T cell receptor (beta chain) sequence with its context. As yet, its antigen is unknown. The entry originates in a study of beta chain features in type 1 diabetes. General study findings and limits: Shortening that was moderate but significant affected the TCRB CDR3s of Type 1 diabetes patients in all four CD4+ subsets.

The CDR3 sequence is 13 residues long. Between the trimmed V and J ends, which lost 7 bases and 1 base, there was a span of 10 bases. The germline gives CDR1 MNHNS, CDR2 SASEGT. Central memory, naive, regulatory and stem cell-like memory CD4+ cells were sorted by CD45RO/CCR7/CD25/CD127/CD95/CD27. cDNA synthesis used the whole RNA isolate, giving expressed TCRB sequences. Naive, central memory and regulatory T cell samples yielded roughly 3.6 million reads on average. This table comes from immunoSEQ multiplex PCR, and its TCRdb copy is limited to in-frame clones, with some not included. The sample includes around 140,000 clones, 10% to 15% of them seen just once.

The chain combines TRBV6-1 with TRBJ1-1, with D uncertain. Sequencing was performed on central memory CD4+ T cells from blood. This clonotype originated in a man aged 18-30 years with type 1 diabetes. CDR3: CASKQLSNTEAFF. CDR3 nucleotides: TGTGCCAGCAAACAGCTGTCGAACACTGAAGCTTTCTTT.